This T cell receptor (beta chain) was identified during a study of blood T cell repertoires in COVID-19. Study details: COVID-19 samples, acute and convalescent, were from the United States, Italy and Spain.

As originally analysed: Nucleated cell number was recorded as an estimate derived from reference gene primer amplification. Clones were read by immunoSEQ multiplex PCR, and TCRdb kept only the in-frame ones, dropping some. V and J calls and clone size are copied from that table; D and trimming were computed from the DNA. The sample includes about 270,000 clones, 88% of them seen just once. V trimming: 2 bases; J trimming: 0 bases; junction bases outside the gene matches: 12. The CDR3 is 18 amino acids. In germline, CDR1 is LGHNA, CDR2 YNFKEQ. The chain links TRBV4-2 to TRBJ1-2; 7 bases are shared with TRBD1. This sequence originates from a man in his 60s who had recovered from COVID-19. The material sequenced was peripheral blood. The CDR3 coding sequence is TGTGCCAGCAGCCAACACGGGACAGACCCTAGATCTAACTATGGCTACACCTTC. Translated, it gives CASSQHGTDPRSNYGYTF.